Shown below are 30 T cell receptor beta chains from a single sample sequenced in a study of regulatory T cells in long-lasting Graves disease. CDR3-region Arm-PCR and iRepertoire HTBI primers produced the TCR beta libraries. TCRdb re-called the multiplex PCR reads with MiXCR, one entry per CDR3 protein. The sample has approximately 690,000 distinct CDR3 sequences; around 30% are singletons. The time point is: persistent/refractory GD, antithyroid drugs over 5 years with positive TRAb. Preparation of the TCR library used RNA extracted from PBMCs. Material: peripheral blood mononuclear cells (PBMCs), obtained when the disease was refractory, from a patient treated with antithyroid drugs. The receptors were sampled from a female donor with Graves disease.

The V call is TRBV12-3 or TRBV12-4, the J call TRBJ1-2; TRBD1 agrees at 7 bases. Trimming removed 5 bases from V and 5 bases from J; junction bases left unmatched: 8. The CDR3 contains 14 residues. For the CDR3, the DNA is TGTGCCAGCAGTGACAGGGCTTTAAGATATGGCTACACCTTC. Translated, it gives CASSDRALRYGYTF.

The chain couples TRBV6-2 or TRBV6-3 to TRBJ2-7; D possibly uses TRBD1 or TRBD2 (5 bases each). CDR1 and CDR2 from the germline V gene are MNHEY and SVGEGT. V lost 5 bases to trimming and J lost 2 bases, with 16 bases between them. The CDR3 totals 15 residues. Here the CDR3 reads CASSRDGGLTYEQYF. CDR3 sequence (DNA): TGTGCCAGCAGTAGGGACGGAGGTCTTACCTACGAGCAGTACTTC.

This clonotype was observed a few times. This CDR3 reads CASSFRYSNQPQHF. CDR3 nucleotide sequence: TGTGCCAGCAGCTTCAGATATAGCAATCAGCCCCAGCATTTT. V gene TRBV5-5 combines with J gene TRBJ1-5; no clear D gene. V lost 2 bases to trimming and J lost 0 bases, with 6 bases between them. Germline V lookup: CDR1 SGHKS, CDR2 YYEKEE (reference sequence). The CDR3 is made up of 14 amino acids.

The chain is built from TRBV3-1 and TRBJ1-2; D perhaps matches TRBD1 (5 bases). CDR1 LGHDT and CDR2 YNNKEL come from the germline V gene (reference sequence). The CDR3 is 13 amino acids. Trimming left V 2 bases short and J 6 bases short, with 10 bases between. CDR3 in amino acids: CASSQQGPHGYTF. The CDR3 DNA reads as TGTGCCAGCAGCCAACAGGGACCCCATGGCTACACCTTC.

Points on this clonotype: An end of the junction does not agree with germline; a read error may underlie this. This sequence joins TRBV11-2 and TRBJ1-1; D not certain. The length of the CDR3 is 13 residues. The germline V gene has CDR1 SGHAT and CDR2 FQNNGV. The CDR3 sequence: CASSLILKTEAFF. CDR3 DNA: TGTGCCAGCAGCTTAATTTTGAAGACTGAAGCTTTCTTT. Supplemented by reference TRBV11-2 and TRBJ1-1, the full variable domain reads EAGVAQSPRYKIIEKRQSVAFWCNPISGHATLYWYQQILGQGPKLLIQFQNNGVVDDSQLPKDRFSAERLKGVDSTLKIQPAKLEDSAVYLCASSLILKTEAFFGQGTRLTVV.

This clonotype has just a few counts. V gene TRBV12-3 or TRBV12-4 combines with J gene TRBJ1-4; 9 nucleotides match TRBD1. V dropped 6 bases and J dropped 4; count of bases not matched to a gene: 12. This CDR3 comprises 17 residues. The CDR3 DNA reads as TGTGCCAGCAGCCCCAATTTGAGGGGACAGGGTAATGAAAAACTGTTTTTT. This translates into CASSPNLRGQGNEKLFF.

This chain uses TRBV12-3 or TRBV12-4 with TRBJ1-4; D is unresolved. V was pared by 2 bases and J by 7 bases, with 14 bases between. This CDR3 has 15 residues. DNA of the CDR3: TGTGCCAGCAGTTTATCGGTGGGTGTTGGTGAAAAACTGTTTTTT. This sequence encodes CASSLSVGVGEKLFF.

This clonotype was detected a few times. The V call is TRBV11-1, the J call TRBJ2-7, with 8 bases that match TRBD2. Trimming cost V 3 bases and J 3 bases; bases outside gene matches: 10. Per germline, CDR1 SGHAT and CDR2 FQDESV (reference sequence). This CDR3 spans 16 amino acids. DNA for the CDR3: TGTGCCAGCAGCTTGATTAGCGGGGCGGTCGACTACGAGCAGTACTTC. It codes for CASSLISGAVDYEQYF. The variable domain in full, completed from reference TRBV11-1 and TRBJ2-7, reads EAEVAQSPRYKITEKSQAVAFWCDPISGHATLYWYRQILGQGPELLVQFQDESVVDDSQLPKDRFSAERLKGVDSTLKIQPAELGDSAMYLCASSLISGAVDYEQYFGPGTRLTVT.

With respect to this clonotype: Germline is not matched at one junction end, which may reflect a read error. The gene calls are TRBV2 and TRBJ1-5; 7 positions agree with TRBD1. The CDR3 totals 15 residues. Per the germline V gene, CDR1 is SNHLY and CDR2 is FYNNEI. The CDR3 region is CASTERGQGVQPQHF. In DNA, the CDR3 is TGTGCCAGCACTGAAAGGGGGCAGGGGGTCCAGCCCCAGCATTTT.

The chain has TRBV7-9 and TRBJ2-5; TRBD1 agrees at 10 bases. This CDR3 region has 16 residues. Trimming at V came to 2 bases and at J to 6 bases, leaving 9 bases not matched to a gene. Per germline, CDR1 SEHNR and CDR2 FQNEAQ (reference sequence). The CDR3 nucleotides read TGTGCCAGCAGCTTAAGTGGGACAGGGGTGAGACAGACCCAGTACTTC. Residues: CASSLSGTGVRQTQYF. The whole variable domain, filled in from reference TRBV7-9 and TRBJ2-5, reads DTGVSQNPRHKITKRGQNVTFRCDPISEHNRLYWYRQTLGQGPEFLTYFQNEAQLEKSRLLSDRFSAERPKGSFSTLEIQRTEQGDSAMYLCASSLSGTGVRQTQYFGPGTRLLVL.

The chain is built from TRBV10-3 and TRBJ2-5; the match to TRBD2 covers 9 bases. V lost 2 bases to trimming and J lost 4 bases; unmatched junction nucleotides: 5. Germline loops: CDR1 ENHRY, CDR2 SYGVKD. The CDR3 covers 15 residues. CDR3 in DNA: TGTGCCATCAGTGAGGGGGCGGGAGGGCGAGAGACCCAGTACTTC. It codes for CAISEGAGGRETQYF.

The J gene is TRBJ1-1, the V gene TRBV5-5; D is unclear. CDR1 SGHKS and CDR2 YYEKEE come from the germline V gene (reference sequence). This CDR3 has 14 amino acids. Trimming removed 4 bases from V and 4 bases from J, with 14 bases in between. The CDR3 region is CASSATTRRTEAFF. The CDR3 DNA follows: TGTGCCAGCAGCGCGACGACAAGGCGCACTGAAGCTTTCTTT.

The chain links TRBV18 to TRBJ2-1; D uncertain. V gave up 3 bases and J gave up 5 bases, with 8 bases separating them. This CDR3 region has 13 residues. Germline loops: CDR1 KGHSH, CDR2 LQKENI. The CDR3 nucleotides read TGTGCCAGCTCACCTGACCCAAACAATGAGCAGTTCTTC. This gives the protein CASSPDPNNEQFF.

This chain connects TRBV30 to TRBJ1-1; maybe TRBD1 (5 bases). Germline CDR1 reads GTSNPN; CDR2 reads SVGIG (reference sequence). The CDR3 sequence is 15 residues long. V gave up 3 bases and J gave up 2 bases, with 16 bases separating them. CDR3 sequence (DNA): TGTGCCTGGAGGTGGGGAAACAGGTTAAACACTGAAGCTTTCTTT. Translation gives CAWRWGNRLNTEAFF.

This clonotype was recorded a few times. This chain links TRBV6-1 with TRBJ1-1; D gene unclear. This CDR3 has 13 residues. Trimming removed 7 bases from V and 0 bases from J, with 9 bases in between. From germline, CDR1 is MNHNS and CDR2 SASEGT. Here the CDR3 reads CASKELLNTEAFF. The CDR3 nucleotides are TGTGCCAGCAAGGAGCTCCTGAACACTGAAGCTTTCTTT.

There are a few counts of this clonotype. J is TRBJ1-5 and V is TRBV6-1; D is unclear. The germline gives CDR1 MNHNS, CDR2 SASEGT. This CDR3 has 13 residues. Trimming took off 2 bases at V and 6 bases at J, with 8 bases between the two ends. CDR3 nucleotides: TGTGCCAGCAGTGAACAGGTGGGTCAGCCCCAGCATTTT. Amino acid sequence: CASSEQVGQPQHF.

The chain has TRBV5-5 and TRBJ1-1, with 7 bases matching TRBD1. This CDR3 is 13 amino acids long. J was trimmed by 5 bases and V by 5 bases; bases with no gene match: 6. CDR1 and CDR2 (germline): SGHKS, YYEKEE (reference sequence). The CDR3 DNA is TGTGCCAGCAGTTCGGACAGGTTGACTGAAGCTTTCTTT. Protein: CASSSDRLTEAFF.

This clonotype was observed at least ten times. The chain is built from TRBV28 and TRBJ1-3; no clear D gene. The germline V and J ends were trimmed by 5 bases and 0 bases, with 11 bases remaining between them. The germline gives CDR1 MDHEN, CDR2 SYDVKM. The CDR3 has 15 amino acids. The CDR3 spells CASSDDGSSGNTIYF. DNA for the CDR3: TGTGCCAGCAGTGACGACGGAAGCTCTGGAAACACCATATATTTT.

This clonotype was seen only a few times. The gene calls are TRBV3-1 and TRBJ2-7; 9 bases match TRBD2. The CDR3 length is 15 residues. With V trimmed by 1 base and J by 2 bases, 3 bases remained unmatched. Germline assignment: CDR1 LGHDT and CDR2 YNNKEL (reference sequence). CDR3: CASSQATSGPYEQYF. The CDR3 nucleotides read TGTGCCAGCAGCCAAGCTACTAGCGGGCCCTACGAGCAGTACTTC.

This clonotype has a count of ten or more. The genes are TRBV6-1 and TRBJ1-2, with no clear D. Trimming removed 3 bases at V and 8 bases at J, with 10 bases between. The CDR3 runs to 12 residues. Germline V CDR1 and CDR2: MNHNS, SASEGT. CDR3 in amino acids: CASSDSLGGYTF. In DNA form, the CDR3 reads TGTGCCAGCAGTGATAGCCTCGGGGGCTACACCTTC.

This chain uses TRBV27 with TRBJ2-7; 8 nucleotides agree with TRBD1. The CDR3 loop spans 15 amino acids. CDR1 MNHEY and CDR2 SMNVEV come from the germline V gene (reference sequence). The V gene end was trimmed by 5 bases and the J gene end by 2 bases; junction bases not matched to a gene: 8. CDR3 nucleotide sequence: TGTGCCAGCAGTACCCGACAGGGGTTGACCTACGAGCAGTACTTC. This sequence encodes CASSTRQGLTYEQYF.

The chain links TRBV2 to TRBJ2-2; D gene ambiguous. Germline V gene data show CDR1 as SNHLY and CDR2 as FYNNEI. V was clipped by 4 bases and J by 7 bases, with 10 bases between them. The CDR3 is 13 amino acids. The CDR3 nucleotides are TGTGCCAGCAGTGGGGCGCGCGACGGGGAGCTGTTTTTT. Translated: CASSGARDGELFF. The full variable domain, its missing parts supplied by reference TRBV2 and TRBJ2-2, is EPEVTQTPSHQVTQMGQEVILRCVPISNHLYFYWYRQILGQKVEFLVSFYNNEISEKSEIFDDQFSVERPDGSNFTLKIRSTKLEDSAMYFCASSGARDGELFFGEGSRLTVL.

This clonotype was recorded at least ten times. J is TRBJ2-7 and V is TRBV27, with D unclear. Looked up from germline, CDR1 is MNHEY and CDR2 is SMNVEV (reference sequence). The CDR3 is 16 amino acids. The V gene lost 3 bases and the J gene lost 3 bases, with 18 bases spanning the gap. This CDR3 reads CASSFAPPRSDYEQYF. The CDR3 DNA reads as TGTGCCAGCAGTTTTGCCCCCCCCCGATCCGACTACGAGCAGTACTTC.

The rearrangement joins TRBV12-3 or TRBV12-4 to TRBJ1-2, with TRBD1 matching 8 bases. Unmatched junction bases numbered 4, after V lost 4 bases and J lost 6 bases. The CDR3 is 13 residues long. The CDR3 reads CASSWTGWDGYTF. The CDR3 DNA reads TGTGCCAGCAGTTGGACAGGGTGGGATGGCTACACCTTC.

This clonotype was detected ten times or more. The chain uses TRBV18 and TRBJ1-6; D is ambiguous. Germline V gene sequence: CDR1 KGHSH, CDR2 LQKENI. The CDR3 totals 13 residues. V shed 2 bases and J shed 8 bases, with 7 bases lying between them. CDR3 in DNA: TGTGCCAGCTCACCAGTTAGCGATTCACCCCTCCACTTT. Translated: CASSPVSDSPLHF.

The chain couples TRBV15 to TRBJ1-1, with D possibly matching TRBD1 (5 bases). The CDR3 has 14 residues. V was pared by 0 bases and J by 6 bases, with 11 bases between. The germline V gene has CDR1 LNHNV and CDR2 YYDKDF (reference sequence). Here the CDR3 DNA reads TGTGCCACCAGCAGAGAAGGGACTTTAGCTGAAGCTTTCTTT. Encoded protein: CATSREGTLAEAFF.

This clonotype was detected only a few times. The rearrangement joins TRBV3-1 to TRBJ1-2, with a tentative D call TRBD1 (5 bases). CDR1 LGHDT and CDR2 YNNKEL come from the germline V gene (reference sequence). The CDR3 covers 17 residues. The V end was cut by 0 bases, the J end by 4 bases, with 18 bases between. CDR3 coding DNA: TGTGCCAGCAGCCAAGACTCTTCAGGGTCGGGGATCTATGGCTACACCTTC. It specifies CASSQDSSGSGIYGYTF.

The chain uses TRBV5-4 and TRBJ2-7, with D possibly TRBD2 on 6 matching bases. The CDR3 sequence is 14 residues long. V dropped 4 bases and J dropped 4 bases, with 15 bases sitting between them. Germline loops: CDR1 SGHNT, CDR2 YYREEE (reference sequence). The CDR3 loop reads CASSEGLRRYEQYF. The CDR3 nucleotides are TGTGCCAGCAGCGAGGGACTCCGCAGGTACGAGCAGTACTTC.

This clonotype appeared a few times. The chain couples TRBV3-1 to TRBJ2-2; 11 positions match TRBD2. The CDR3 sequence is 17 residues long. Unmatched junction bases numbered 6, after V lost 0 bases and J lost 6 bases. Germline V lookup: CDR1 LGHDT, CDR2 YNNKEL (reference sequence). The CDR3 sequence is CASSQDQGLAASGELFF. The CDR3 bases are TGTGCCAGCAGCCAAGATCAGGGACTAGCGGCATCCGGGGAGCTGTTTTTT.

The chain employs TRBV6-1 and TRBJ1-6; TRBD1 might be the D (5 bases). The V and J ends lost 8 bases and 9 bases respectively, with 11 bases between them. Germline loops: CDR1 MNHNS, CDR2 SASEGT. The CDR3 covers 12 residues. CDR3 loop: CASRDSVSPLHF. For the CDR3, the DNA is TGTGCCAGCCGGGACTCCGTTTCACCCCTCCACTTT.